This is a list of T cell receptor beta chains from one sample in a study of beta chain features in type 1 diabetes. TCRdb keeps only in-frame clones here, not all; method: immunoSEQ multiplex PCR. The sample lists just over 600,000 clones, about 14% occurring once. The sequenced material came from naive CD4+ T cells from blood. The receptors shown here come from a man aged 18 to 30 in good health. The CDR3 runs from the conserved cysteine through the conserved F or W. The order of the fields is D gene, clone size, V gene, J gene, CDR3 DNA, CDR3 protein. A D gene is named only where the DNA matches it firmly. Expanded clones get a size class; other rows say once, few or many, or leave the size out.

>.|.|TRBV7-3|TRBJ1-1
TGTGCCAGCAGCTTAGGGACGGGAAACACTGAAGCTTTCTTT
CASSLGTGNTEAFF
>TRBD2|few|TRBV5-1|TRBJ2-7
TGCGCCAGCGCCCGGTTGGCTAGCGGATTCTACGAGCAGTACTTC
CASARLASGFYEQYF
>.|few|TRBV25-1|TRBJ2-7
TGTGCCAGCAGTGAGGGAGATAACCGCTACGAGCAGTACTTC
CASSEGDNRYEQYF
>TRBD1|.|TRBV28|TRBJ2-1
TGTGCCAGCAGTCCCCTCGGACAGGGAGCCTACAATGAGCAGTTCTTC
CASSPLGQGAYNEQFF
>.|.|TRBV7-2|TRBJ2-5
TGTGCCAGCAGCTTATGGCGCGGGAACCAAGAGACCCAGTACTTC
CASSLWRGNQETQYF
>TRBD2|few|TRBV28|TRBJ2-3
TGTGCCAGCCGGAGACTAAAGCGGGGGGTTACCCCTAGCACAGATACGCAGTATTTT
CASRRLKRGVTPSTDTQYF
>.|.|TRBV18|TRBJ1-1
TGTGCCAGCTCACCCAGTCGGGGGAACACTGAAGCTTTCTTT
CASSPSRGNTEAFF
>.|few|TRBV6-5|TRBJ1-4
TGTGCCAGCAGACAGGGCACACACTATGAAAAACTGTTTTTT
CASRQGTHYEKLFF
>TRBD1|.|TRBV7-9|TRBJ2-5
TGTGCCAGCAGCTTCCAAGGGACAGGTTTAGAGACCCAGTACTTC
CASSFQGTGLETQYF
>.|few|TRBV7-2|TRBJ2-1
TGTGCCAGCAGCTTAGCTCCCCTTATGAGCATTCCATCTTACAATTATGAGCAGTTCTTC
CASSLAPLMSIPSYNYEQFF
>.|few|TRBV4-3|TRBJ2-7
TGCGCCAGCAGCCAAAGATGGCAGGGCCCCTACGAGCAGTACTTC
CASSQRWQGPYEQYF
>.|.|TRBV11-3|TRBJ2-2
TGTGCCAGCAGCTTCAGGACACCGAACACCGGGGAGCTGTTTTTT
CASSFRTPNTGELFF
>.|few|TRBV7-3|TRBJ2-1
TGTGCCAGCAGCTTACTCCGGGGGTACAATGAGCAGTTCTTC
CASSLLRGYNEQFF
>TRBD1|few|TRBV28|TRBJ2-7
TGTGCCAGCAGTCTAGACAGGGGCCACGAGCAGTACTTC
CASSLDRGHEQYF
>TRBD1|few|TRBV7-9|TRBJ2-3
TGTGCCAGCAGCACTCAAACAGGGGACACAGATACGCAGTATTTT
CASSTQTGDTDTQYF
>.|.|TRBV6-1|TRBJ2-1
TGTGCCAGCCGCCCGAGAGGCATAAATAACAATGAGCAGTTCTTC
CASRPRGINNNEQFF
>.|.|TRBV2|TRBJ2-7
TGTGCCAGCTTCAGGGGGGAAACGGTCGAGCAGTACTTC
CASFRGETVEQYF
>TRBD2|.|TRBV6-8|TRBJ2-3
TGTGCCAGCAGTAGCGGACTAGCGGTGACTAGCACAGATACGCAGTATTTT
CASSSGLAVTSTDTQYF
>TRBD1|.|TRBV23-1|TRBJ2-2
TGCGCCAGCAGTCACCCCGGGACAGGGGACTTCTTTGGGTCGAACACCGGGGAGCTGTTTTTT
CASSHPGTGDFFGSNTGELFF
>.|.|TRBV5-4|TRBJ1-5
TGTGCCAGCAGCTTGGAGGCAGGGAATGATCAGCCCCAGCATTTT
CASSLEAGNDQPQHF
>.|.|TRBV7-2|TRBJ1-2
TGTGCCAGCAGCTTAGGCAGGGCGGGCTACACCTTC
CASSLGRAGYTF
>.|few|TRBV11-2|TRBJ1-3
TGTGCCAGCAGCTTCCCACGACGGGGGGCTGCTGGAAACACCATATATTTT
CASSFPRRGAAGNTIYF
>.|few|TRBV9|TRBJ2-1
TGTGCCAGCAGCGTAGGACTAGGCAACAATGAGCAGTTCTTC
CASSVGLGNNEQFF
>TRBD1|.|TRBV29-1|TRBJ2-2
TGCAGCGTCTCGGCACTCGGGACAGGGGTATCCTACGGGGAGCTGTTTTTT
CSVSALGTGVSYGELFF
>.|.|TRBV30|TRBJ1-2
TGTGCCTGGAGTGTACCTTCAAGGGGCTACACCTTC
CAWSVPSRGYTF
>TRBD1|few|TRBV7-9|TRBJ2-3
TGTGCCAGCAGCTACGGACAGGGGGAGAGCACAGATACGCAGTATTTT
CASSYGQGESTDTQYF
>.|.|TRBV11-2|TRBJ2-2
TGTGCCAGCAGCAATTTCCTCTTCGGGTCAGCGAACACCGGGGAGCTGTTTTTT
CASSNFLFGSANTGELFF
>.|.|TRBV18|TRBJ2-1
TGTGCCAGCTCACCCCAGCTGGACAATGAGCAGTTCTTC
CASSPQLDNEQFF
>TRBD1|.|TRBV29-1|TRBJ2-5
TGCAGCGTTGTGGACAGGGGGCGAGGGGAGACCCAGTACTTC
CSVVDRGRGETQYF
>TRBD2|few|TRBV11-1|TRBJ2-2
TGTGCCAGCAGATACGGGACTAGAAAGAACACCGGGGAGCTGTTTTTT
CASRYGTRKNTGELFF
>.|few|TRBV7-2|TRBJ2-7
TGTGCCAGCAGCTTACTCCCGGGGGTGGGCTCCTACGAGCAGTACTTC
CASSLLPGVGSYEQYF
>TRBD1|few|TRBV28|TRBJ2-7
TGTGCCAGCACCTCCGGGACAGGAGCCTCCTACGAGCAGTACTTC
CASTSGTGASYEQYF
>.|.|TRBV10-3|TRBJ2-5
TGTGCCATCAACACCGAGCGGGTCCAAGAGACCCAGTACTTC
CAINTERVQETQYF
>.|.|TRBV5-1|TRBJ2-3
TGCGCCAGCACGGACGCCAACACCGGGACAGATACGCAGTATTTT
CASTDANTGTDTQYF
>.|few|TRBV5-1|TRBJ2-3
TGCGCCAGCAGGCCGGACTCAACCACGGGCCCAGATACGCAGTATTTT
CASRPDSTTGPDTQYF
>.|.|TRBV5-1|TRBJ2-5
TGCGCCAGCAGCTACGGCGAGACCCAGTACTTC
CASSYGETQYF
>.|few|TRBV5-1|TRBJ2-6
TGCGCCAGCAGCTTAATAAGAGCTGGGGCCAACGTCCTGACTTTC
CASSLIRAGANVLTF
>TRBD2|.|TRBV7-3|TRBJ2-1
TGTGCCAGCAGCTCGACTACTACTAGCGGCAATGAGCAGTTCTTC
CASSSTTTSGNEQFF
>.|.|TRBV7-8|TRBJ1-6
TGTGCCAGCAGCTTCAGAAACAGGGAATCACCCCTCCACTTT
CASSFRNRESPLHF
>.|.|TRBV6-4|TRBJ2-1
TGTGCCAGCAGAAACGAGGGAGGCTCCAATGAGCAGTTCTTC
CASRNEGGSNEQFF
>.|few|TRBV5-1|TRBJ2-1
TGCGCCAGCAGCTTGTCCGGGCTGAGCAATGAGCAGTTCTTC
CASSLSGLSNEQFF
>TRBD1|.|TRBV7-8|TRBJ1-5
TGTGCCAGCAGCCCCCGACAGGGGCATCAGCCCCAGCATTTT
CASSPRQGHQPQHF
>.|.|TRBV29-1|TRBJ2-4
TGCAGCGTTACGGCCGCCGGGGCGTGGGGCATTCAGTACTTC
CSVTAAGAWGIQYF
>.|.|TRBV2|TRBJ2-5
TGTGCCAGCAGGCTTTTAGGGGGGAGGGAGACCCAGTACTTC
CASRLLGGRETQYF
>.|.|TRBV6-5|TRBJ2-1
TGTGCCAGCAGGACGGCGGCGCGGGAGTTCTTC
CASRTAAREFF
>.|few|TRBV5-1|TRBJ1-1
TGCGCCAGCAGCTTGGGGTCAGCGAACACTGAAGCTTTCTTT
CASSLGSANTEAFF
>.|few|TRBV7-2|TRBJ1-5
TGTGCCAGCAGCTTCGGTAACAATCAGCCCCAGCATTTT
CASSFGNNQPQHF
>.|.|TRBV6-1|TRBJ2-3
TGTGCCAGCAGTATAGATACGCAGTATTTT
CASSIDTQYF
>TRBD1|.|TRBV7-2|TRBJ2-3
TGTGCCAGCAGCCCCGACAGGGGGCAGACAGATACGCAGTATTTT
CASSPDRGQTDTQYF
>TRBD2|.|TRBV5-1|TRBJ2-1
TGCGCCAGCAGCCCGAGCGGGGGGTCCTACAATGGGCAGTTCTTC
CASSPSGGSYNGQFF
>.|few|TRBV7-9|TRBJ1-6
TGTGCCAGCAGCCCGTTCGCCAATTCACCCCTCCACTTT
CASSPFANSPLHF
>.|.|TRBV19|TRBJ2-6
TGTGCCAGTTTCAATGCCCAGGGGGGATTGAAGTCAGGGGCCAACGTCCTGACTTTC
CASFNAQGGLKSGANVLTF
>.|few|TRBV7-3|TRBJ2-5
TGTGCCAGCAGCTCTCGGTACCAAGAGACCCAGTACTTC
CASSSRYQETQYF
>.|few|TRBV5-4|TRBJ2-7
TGTGCCAGCAGCTTGGAGAGTTACGAGCAGTACTTC
CASSLESYEQYF
>.|few|TRBV20-1|TRBJ2-1
TGCAGTGCTAGGGCCTACAATGAGCAGTTCTTC
CSARAYNEQFF